The 5 T cell receptor beta chains below come from one sample, sequenced in a study of blood T cells in healthy people across ages. Combining a sample-barcoded 5' primer with a J-beta primer mix, a second PCR ran for about 6 to 11 cycles. TCRdb re-called the 5' RACE reads with MiXCR, one entry per CDR3 protein. This table has 800,000 or so distinct CDR3 sequences, 55% to 65% appearing once. The sample taken for sequencing was blood. The receptor set was obtained from a man aged 25 to 40 in good health.

This chain uses TRBV7-8 with TRBJ2-7, with 7 bases fitting TRBD1. This CDR3 region has 14 residues. Germline V lookup: CDR1 SGHVS, CDR2 FQNEAQ. The V segment lost 5 bases and the J segment 5 bases; nucleotides outside the gene matches: 9. CDR3 DNA: TGTGCCAGCAGCCTCGACAGGGCAGCTCACGAGCAGTACTTC. The encoded protein is CASSLDRAAHEQYF. Full variable domain (outside the CDR3, taken from reference TRBV7-8 and TRBJ2-7): GAGVSQSPRYKVAKRGQDVALRCDPISGHVSLFWYQQALGQGPEFLTYFQNEAQLDKSGLPSDRFFAERPEGSVSTLKIQRTQQEDSAVYLCASSLDRAAHEQYFGPGTRLTVT.

The chain links TRBV27 to TRBJ2-2, with TRBD2 matching over 10 bases. This CDR3 spans 22 amino acids. Unmatched junction bases numbered 20, after V lost 4 bases and J lost 0 bases. In germline, CDR1 is MNHEY, CDR2 SMNVEV (reference sequence). CDR3 bases: TGTGCCAGCAGTTCACCTGCGGCTGTTAGGCTAGCGGGGGCCACGAACACCGGGGAGCTGTTTTTT. Protein: CASSSPAAVRLAGATNTGELFF.

The chain uses TRBV12-3 or TRBV12-4 and TRBJ2-1, with TRBD2 identical over 14 bases. The CDR3 spans 15 residues. V lost 7 bases and J lost 10; bases outside the gene matches: 9. The CDR3 protein is CASTTRTSGGYEQFF. As DNA, the CDR3 is TGTGCCAGCACCACGCGGACTAGCGGGGGGTACGAGCAGTTCTTC.

This clonotype was seen only once. The chain combines TRBV11-1 with TRBJ2-3, with 9 nucleotides matching TRBD2. Unmatched junction bases numbered 12, after V lost 2 bases and J lost 9 bases. This CDR3 contains 16 residues. The V gene's germline CDR1 is SGHAT and CDR2 FQDESV (reference sequence). In DNA, the CDR3 is TGTGCCAGCAGCTTACGGGGAGCGGGAGGTTTCGAGACGCAGTATTTT. Amino acids: CASSLRGAGGFETQYF. The whole variable domain, remainder taken from reference TRBV11-1 and TRBJ2-3, is EAEVAQSPRYKITEKSQAVAFWCDPISGHATLYWYRQILGQGPELLVQFQDESVVDDSQLPKDRFSAERLKGVDSTLKIQPAELGDSAMYLCASSLRGAGGFETQYFGPGTRLTVL.

This chain uses TRBV7-2 with TRBJ1-3, with TRBD1 matching over 8 bases. The V segment lost 5 bases and the J segment 3 bases; nucleotides outside the gene matches: 6. CDR3 length: 15 residues. Germline V CDR1 and CDR2: SGHTA, FQGNSA. CDR3 nucleotide sequence: TGTGCCAGCAGCAGAGACAGGGGTGGTGGAAACACCATATATTTT. The encoded protein is CASSRDRGGGNTIYF.